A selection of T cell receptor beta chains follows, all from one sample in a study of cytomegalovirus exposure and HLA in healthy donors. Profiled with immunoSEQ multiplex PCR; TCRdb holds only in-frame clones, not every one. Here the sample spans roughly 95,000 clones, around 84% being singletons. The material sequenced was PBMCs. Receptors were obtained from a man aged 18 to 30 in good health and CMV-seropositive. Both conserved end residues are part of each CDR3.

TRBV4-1 CASSLGQGPVSGASVLTF
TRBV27 CASRVAGGPDTQYF
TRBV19 CASRSSGRASYEQYF
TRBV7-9 CASEARGGYTF
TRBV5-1 CASSFLGNEQFF
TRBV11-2 CASSSLQGRQNIQYF
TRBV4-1 CASSQVIGFTDTQYF
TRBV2 CASRPGGVGAKNIQYF
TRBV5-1 CASSFEASGSYRGEQFF
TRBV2 CASSLQGGYNEQFF
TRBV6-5 CASSKQGANTEAFF
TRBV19 CASAPGLAGADEQFF
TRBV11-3 CASSLGSSGSYNEQFF
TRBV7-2 CASTILGLALDNEQFF
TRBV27 CASSLLGRSDTQYF
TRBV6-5 CASSSPLYEQYF
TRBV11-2 CASSSRPDFYYEQYF
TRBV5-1 CASSREGAEQFF
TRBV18 CASSPGTSGSYEQYF
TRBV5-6 CASSVAGLPYEQYF
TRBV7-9 CASSPGTSGAFTDTQYF
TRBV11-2 CASSLAQNPYEQYF
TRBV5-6 CASSPPGGPAIYEQYF
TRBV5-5 CASSWTGGLSNQPQHF
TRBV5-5 CASSARQNSNQPQHF
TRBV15 CATSIDANTGNEQFF
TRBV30 CAWSKAGGTDTQYF
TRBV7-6 CASSFGQGTEATNEKLFF
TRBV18 CASSPAGTRPDTQYF
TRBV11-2 CASSLDQITEAFF
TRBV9 CASSVGGDSNQPQHF
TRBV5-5 CASSSGHISTDTQYF
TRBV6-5 CASRRTGGTTEAFF
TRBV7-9 CASRTSLLNEQFF
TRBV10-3 CAISPTAVAAQHF
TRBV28 CASNQGRRGYTF
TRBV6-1 CASSEAPPLTKGEETQYF
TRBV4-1 CASSQVILQRGEKLFF
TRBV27 CASSTNREQPQHF
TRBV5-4 CASSPTGEKTQYF
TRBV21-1 CASRYRGEMNTEAFF
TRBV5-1 CASSSIGLDTGELFF
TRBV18 CASSPIVRGSSYNEQFF
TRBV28 CASSSRSGRYDNEQFF
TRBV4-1 CASSQEPGWTEAFF
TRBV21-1 CASSKGYRLQETQYF
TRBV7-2 CASSLTSGRETQYF
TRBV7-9 CASSSSREGGELFF
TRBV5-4 CASSLGAGARYNEQFF
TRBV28 CASSLGLAGDNEQFF